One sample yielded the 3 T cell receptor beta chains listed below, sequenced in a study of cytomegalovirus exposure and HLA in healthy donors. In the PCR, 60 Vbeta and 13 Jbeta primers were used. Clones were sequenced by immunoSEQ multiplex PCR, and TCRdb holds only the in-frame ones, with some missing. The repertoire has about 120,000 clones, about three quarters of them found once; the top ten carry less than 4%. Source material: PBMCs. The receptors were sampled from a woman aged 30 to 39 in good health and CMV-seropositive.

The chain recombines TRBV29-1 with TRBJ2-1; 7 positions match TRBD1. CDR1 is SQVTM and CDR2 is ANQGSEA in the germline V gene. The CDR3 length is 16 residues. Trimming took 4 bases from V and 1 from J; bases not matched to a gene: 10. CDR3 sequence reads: CSVVARGTGSYNEQFF. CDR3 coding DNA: TGCAGCGTTGTTGCCAGGGGGACGGGGTCCTACAATGAGCAGTTCTTC.

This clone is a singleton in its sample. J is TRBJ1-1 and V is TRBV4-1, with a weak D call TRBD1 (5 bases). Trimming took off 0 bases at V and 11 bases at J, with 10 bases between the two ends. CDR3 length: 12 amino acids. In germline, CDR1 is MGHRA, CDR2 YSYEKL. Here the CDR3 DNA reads TGCGCCAGCAGCCAAGACGGACACCGGGCTTTCTTT. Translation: CASSQDGHRAFF.

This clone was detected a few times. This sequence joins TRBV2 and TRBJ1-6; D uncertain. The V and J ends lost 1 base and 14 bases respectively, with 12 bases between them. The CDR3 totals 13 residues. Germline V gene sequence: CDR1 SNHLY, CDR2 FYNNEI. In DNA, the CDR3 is TGTGCCAGCAGTGAAGGATTGCTGGGCACCCTCCACTTT. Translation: CASSEGLLGTLHF.